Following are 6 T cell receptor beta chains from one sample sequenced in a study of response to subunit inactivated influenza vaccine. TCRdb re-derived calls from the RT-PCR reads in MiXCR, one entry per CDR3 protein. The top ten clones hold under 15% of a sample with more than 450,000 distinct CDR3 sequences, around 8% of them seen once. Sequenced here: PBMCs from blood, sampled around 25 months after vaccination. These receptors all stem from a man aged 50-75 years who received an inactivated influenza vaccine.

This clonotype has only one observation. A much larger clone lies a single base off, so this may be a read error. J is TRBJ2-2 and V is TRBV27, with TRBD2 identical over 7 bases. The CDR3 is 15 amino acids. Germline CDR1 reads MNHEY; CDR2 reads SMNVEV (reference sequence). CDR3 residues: CASSLYGGNTGELSF. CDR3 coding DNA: TGTGCCAGCAGTTTATACGGGGGGAACACCGGGGAGCTGTCTTTT.

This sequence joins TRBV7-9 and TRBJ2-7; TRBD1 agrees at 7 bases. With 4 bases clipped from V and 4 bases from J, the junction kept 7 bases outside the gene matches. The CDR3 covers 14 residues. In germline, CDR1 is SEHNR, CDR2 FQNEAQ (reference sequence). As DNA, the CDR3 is TGTGCCAGCAGCTCACAGGGGCAGGGGTACGAGCAGTACTTC. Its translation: CASSSQGQGYEQYF.

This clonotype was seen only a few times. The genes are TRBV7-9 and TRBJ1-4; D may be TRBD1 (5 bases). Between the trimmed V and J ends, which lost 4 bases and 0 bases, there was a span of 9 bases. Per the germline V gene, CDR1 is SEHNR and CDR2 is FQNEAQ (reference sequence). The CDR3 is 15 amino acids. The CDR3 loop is CASSSGRATNEKLFF. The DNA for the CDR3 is TGTGCCAGCAGCTCGGGGCGAGCAACTAATGAAAAACTGTTTTTT. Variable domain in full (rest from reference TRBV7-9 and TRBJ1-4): DTGVSQNPRHKITKRGQNVTFRCDPISEHNRLYWYRQTLGQGPEFLTYFQNEAQLEKSRLLSDRFSAERPKGSFSTLEIQRTEQGDSAMYLCASSSGRATNEKLFFGSGTQLSVL.

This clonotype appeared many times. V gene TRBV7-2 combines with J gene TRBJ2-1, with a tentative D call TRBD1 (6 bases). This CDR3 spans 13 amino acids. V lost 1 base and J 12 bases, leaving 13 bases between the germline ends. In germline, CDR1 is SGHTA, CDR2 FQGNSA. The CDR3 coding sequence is TGTGCCAGCAGCTTAGTTTGGGGGCGCGGGCAGTTCTTC. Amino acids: CASSLVWGRGQFF. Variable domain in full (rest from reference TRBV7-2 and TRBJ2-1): GAGVSQSPSNKVTEKGKDVELRCDPISGHTALYWYRQSLGQGLEFLIYFQGNSAPDKSGLPSDRFSAERTGGSVSTLTIQRTQQEDSAVYLCASSLVWGRGQFFGPGTRLTVL.

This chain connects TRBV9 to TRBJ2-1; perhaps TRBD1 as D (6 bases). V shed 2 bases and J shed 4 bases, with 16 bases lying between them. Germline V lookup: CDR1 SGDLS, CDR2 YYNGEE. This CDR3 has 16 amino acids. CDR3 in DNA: TGTGCCAGCAGCGTTTCAACAGGGCCTTTATACAATGAGCAGTTCTTC. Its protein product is CASSVSTGPLYNEQFF.

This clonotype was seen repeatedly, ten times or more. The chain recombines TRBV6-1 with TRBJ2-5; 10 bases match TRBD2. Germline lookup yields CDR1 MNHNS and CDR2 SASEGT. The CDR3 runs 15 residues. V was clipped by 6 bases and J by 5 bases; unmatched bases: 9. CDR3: CASRLRTSGYETQYF. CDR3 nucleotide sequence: TGTGCCAGCAGACTTCGGACTAGCGGTTATGAGACCCAGTACTTC.